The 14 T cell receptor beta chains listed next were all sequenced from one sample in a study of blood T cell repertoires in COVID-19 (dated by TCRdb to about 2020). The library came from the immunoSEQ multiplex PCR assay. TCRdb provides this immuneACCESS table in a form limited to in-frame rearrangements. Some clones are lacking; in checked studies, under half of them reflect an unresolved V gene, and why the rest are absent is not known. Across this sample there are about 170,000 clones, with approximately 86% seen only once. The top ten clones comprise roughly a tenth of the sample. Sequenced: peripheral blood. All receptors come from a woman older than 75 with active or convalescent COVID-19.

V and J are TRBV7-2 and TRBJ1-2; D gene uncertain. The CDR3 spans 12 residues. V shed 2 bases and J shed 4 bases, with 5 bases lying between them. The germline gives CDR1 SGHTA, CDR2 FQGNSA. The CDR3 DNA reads TGTGCCAGCAGCTTATCGGGCTATGGCTACACCTTC. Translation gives CASSLSGYGYTF. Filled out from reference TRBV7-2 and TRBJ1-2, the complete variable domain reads GAGVSQSPSNKVTEKGKDVELRCDPISGHTALYWYRQSLGQGLEFLIYFQGNSAPDKSGLPSDRFSAERTGGSVSTLTIQRTQQEDSAVYLCASSLSGYGYTFGSGTRLTVV.

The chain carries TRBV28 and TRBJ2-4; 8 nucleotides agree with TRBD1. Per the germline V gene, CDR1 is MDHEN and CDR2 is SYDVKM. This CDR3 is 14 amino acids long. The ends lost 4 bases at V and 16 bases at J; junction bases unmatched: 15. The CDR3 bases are TGTGCCAGCAGTTCCGCTCAGGGGGCGCTTGGTCAATACTTC. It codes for CASSSAQGALGQYF.

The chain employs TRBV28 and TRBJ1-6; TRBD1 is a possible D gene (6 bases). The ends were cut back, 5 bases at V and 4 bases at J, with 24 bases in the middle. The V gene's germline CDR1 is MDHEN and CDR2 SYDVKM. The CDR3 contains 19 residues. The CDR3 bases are TGTGCCAGCAGTGCCGTTACGGGGCGCCGGACAGTTTATAATTCACCCCTCCACTTT. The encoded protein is CASSAVTGRRTVYNSPLHF. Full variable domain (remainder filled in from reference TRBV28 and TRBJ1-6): DVKVTQSSRYLVKRTGEKVFLECVQDMDHENMFWYRQDPGLGLRLIYFSYDVKMKEKGDIPEGYSVSREKKERFSLILESASTNQTSMYLCASSAVTGRRTVYNSPLHFGNGTRLTVT.

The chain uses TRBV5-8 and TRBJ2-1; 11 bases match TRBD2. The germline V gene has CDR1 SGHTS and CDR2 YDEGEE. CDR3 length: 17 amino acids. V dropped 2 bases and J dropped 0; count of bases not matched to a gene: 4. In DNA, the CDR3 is TGTGCCAGCAGCTTACTAGCGGGAGCTAGCTCCTACAATGAGCAGTTCTTC. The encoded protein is CASSLLAGASSYNEQFF.

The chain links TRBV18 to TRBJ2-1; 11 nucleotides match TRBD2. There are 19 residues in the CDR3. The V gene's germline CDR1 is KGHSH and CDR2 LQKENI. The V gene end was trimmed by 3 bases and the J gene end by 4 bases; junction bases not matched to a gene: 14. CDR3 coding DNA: TGTGCCAGCTCACCCGCCAGGCTAGCGGGAGGTTCCCCTTACAATGAGCAGTTCTTC. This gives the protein CASSPARLAGGSPYNEQFF.

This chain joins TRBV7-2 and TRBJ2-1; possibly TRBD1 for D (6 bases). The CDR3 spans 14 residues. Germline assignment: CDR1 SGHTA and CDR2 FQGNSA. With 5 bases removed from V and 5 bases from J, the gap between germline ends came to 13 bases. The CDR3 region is CASSPGGFHNEQFF. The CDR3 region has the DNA TGTGCCAGCAGCCCTGGGGGCTTCCACAATGAGCAGTTCTTC.

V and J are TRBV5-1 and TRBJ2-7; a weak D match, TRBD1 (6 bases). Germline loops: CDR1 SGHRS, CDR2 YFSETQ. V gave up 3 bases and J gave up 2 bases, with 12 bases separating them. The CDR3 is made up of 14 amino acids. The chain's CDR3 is CASSSGQTAYEQYF. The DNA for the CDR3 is TGCGCCAGCAGCTCTGGACAGACGGCCTACGAGCAGTACTTC.

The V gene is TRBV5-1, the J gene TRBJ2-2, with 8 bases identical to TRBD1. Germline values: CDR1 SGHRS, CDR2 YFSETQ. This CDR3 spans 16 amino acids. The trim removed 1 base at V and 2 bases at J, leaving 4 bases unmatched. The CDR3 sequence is CASSLSGTGNTGELFF. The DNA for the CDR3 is TGCGCCAGCAGCTTGTCCGGGACAGGAAACACCGGGGAGCTGTTTTTT. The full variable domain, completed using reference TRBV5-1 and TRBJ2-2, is KAGVTQTPRYLIKTRGQQVTLSCSPISGHRSVSWYQQTPGQGLQFLFEYFSETQRNKGNFPGRFSGRQFSNSRSEMNVSTLELGDSALYLCASSLSGTGNTGELFFGEGSRLTVL.

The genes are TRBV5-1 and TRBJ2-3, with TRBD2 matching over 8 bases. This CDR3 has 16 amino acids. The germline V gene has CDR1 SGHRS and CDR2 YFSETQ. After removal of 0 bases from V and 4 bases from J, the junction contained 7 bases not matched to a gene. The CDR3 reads CASSLAGGRSADTQYF. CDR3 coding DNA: TGCGCCAGCAGCTTGGCCGGCGGGAGGAGTGCAGATACGCAGTATTTT.

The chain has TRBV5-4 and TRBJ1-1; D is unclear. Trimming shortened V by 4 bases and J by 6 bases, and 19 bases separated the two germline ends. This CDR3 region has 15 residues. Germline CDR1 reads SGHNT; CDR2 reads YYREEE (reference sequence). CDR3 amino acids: CASSPPGSEGSEAFF. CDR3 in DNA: TGTGCCAGCAGCCCCCCGGGGAGCGAGGGATCTGAAGCTTTCTTT.

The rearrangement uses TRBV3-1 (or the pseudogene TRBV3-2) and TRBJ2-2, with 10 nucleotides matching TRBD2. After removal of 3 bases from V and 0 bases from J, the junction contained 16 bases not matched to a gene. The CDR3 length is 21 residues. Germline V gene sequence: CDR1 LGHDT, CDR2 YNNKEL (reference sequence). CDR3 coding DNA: TGTGCCAGCAGCCAGGTAAACATCGGAACTAGCGGGAAAACGAACACCGGGGAGCTGTTTTTT. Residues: CASSQVNIGTSGKTNTGELFF.

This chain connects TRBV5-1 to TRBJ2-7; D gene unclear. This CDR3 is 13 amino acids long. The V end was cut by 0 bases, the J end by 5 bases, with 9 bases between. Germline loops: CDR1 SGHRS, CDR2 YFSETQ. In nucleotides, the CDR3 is TGCGCCAGCAGCTTGGGAGGTAGCAACGAGCAGTACTTC. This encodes CASSLGGSNEQYF.

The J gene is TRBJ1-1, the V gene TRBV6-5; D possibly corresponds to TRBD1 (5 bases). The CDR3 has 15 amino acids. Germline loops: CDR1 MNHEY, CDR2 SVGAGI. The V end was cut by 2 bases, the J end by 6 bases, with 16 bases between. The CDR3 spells CASSYGVTAQAEAFF. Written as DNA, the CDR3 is TGTGCCAGCAGTTACGGGGTGACAGCCCAAGCTGAAGCTTTCTTT.

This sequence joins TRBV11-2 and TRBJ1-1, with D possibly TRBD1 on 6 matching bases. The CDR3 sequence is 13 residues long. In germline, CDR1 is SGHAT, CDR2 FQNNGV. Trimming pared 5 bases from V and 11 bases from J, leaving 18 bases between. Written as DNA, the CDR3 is TGTGCCAGCAGCCCACCGGGACAAGGTAGGGCTTTCTTT. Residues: CASSPPGQGRAFF.